The clone carrying this TCR beta chain showed up just a few times. The data originate from a study of blood T cell repertoires in COVID-19. Study-wide context: Samples representing acute and convalescent COVID-19 were sourced from the United States, Italy and Spain.

Per the authors' pipeline: Scientists estimated how many nucleated cells there were by amplifying reference gene primers. Data came from immunoSEQ multiplex PCR; TCRdb stores just in-frame clones and leaves some out. V and J calls and clone size are given by that table; D and trimming were obtained from the DNA. This sample has approximately 360,000 clones; around 92% occur once, and the top ten carry 1.2%. Sequenced: peripheral blood. The TCR comes from a man aged 35 to 55 with acute or convalescent COVID-19.

The CDR3 nucleotides read TGCGCCAGCAGTGAGCTCACTGAAGCTTTCTTT. Translation: CASSELTEAFF. V and J are TRBV10-2 and TRBJ1-1; D remains ambiguous. Trimming left V 2 bases short and J 4 bases short, with 2 bases between. The germline V gene has CDR1 WSHSY and CDR2 SAAADI. This CDR3 region has 11 residues.